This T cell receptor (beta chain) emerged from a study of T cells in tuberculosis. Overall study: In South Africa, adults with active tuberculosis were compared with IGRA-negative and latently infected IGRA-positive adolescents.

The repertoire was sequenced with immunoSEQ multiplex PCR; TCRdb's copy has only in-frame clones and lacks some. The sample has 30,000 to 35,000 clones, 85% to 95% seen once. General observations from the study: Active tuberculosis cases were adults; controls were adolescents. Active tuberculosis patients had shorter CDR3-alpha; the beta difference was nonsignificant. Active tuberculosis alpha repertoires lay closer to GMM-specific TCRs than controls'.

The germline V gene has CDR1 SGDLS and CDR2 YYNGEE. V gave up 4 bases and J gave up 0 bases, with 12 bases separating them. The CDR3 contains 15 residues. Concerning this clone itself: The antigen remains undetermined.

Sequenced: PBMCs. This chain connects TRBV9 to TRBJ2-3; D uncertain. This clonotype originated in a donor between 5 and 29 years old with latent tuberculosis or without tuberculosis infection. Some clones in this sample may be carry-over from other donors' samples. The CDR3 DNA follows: TGTGCCAGCAGCCCCCAGGTAGTCAGCACAGATACGCAGTATTTT. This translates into CASSPQVVSTDTQYF. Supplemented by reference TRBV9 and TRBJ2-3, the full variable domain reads DSGVTQTPKHLITATGQRVTLRCSPRSGDLSVYWYQQSLDQGLQFLIQYYNGEERAKGNILERFSAQQFPDLHSELNLSSLELGDSALYFCASSPQVVSTDTQYFGPGTRLTVL.